The rows below give T cell receptor beta chains drawn from one sample of a study of HIV-infected patients and healthy controls. MiXCR, run by TCRdb on the 5' RACE reads, gives a single entry per CDR3 protein. The sample lists 50,000 to 80,000 distinct CDR3 sequences, 15% to 20% occurring once. The sequencing input was CD4+ T cells from blood. These receptor sequences come from a human donor in good health. CDR3s include the opening cysteine and the closing phenylalanine or tryptophan. A D gene is named only where the DNA matches it firmly. Not every row has a clone size; where given, it reads once, few, many or a size class.

V gene,clone size,J gene,D gene,CDR3 protein,CDR3 DNA
TRBV2,many,TRBJ1-5,.,CASSEAGTQVSNQPQHF,TGTGCCAGCAGTGAGGCCGGGACACAAGTTAGCAATCAGCCCCAGCATTTT
TRBV5-5,few,TRBJ2-3,.,CASSQKATYTDTQYF,TGTGCCAGCAGCCAAAAAGCCACGTACACAGATACGCAGTATTTT
TRBV29-1,few,TRBJ1-1,.,CSVDGGGLWNTEAFF,TGCAGCGTTGATGGAGGAGGCCTTTGGAACACTGAAGCTTTCTTT
TRBV12-5,many,TRBJ2-7,.,CASIKDSYEQYF,TGTGCTAGCATAAAGGACAGCTACGAGCAGTACTTC
TRBV29-1,many,TRBJ1-1,TRBD1,CSVNTGDTEAFF,TGCAGCGTGAACACAGGGGACACTGAAGCTTTCTTT
TRBV5-4,.,TRBJ2-5,TRBD2,CASSNLLAGEETQYF,TGTGCCAGCAGCAACCTACTCGCGGGAGAAGAGACCCAGTACTTC
TRBV5-1,.,TRBJ2-5,.,CASSPGSTQETQYF,TGCGCCAGCAGCCCCGGGTCGACCCAAGAGACCCAGTACTTC
TRBV2,many,TRBJ2-5,.,CASSEDTETQYF,TGTGCCAGCAGTGAAGATACAGAGACCCAGTACTTC
TRBV9,many,TRBJ2-3,TRBD2,CASSAGLAGVDTQYF,TGTGCCAGCAGCGCGGGACTAGCGGGAGTTGATACGCAGTATTTT
TRBV7-9,.,TRBJ2-5,TRBD1,CASSFEGAYETQYF,TGTGCCAGCAGCTTCGAGGGGGCGTATGAGACCCAGTACTTC
TRBV11-2,.,TRBJ2-3,TRBD1,CASSPGQGRSTDTQYF,TGTGCCAGCAGCCCCGGACAGGGGCGTAGCACAGATACGCAGTATTTT
TRBV19,few,TRBJ1-5,TRBD1,CASSPSRDRGNQPQHF,TGTGCCAGTTCCCCAAGCCGGGACAGGGGCAATCAGCCCCAGCATTTT
TRBV5-1,.,TRBJ1-1,TRBD1,CASTGQVNTEAFF,TGCGCCAGCACAGGACAGGTTAACACTGAAGCTTTCTTT
TRBV29-1,many,TRBJ1-2,.,CSVRSSSAGYTF,TGCAGCGTTAGATCCTCCTCAGCCGGCTACACCTTC
TRBV20-1,many,TRBJ1-6,TRBD1,CSARAGTGGGNSPLHF,TGCAGTGCTAGAGCTGGGACAGGAGGAGGTAATTCACCCCTCCACTTT
TRBV7-2,.,TRBJ2-3,TRBD2,CASSLLGRGGQDTQYF,TGTGCCAGCAGCTTATTAGGTCGGGGGGGCCAAGATACGCAGTATTTT
TRBV12-3/TRBV12-4,many,TRBJ2-7,TRBD1,CASTRGQGGWEQYF,TGTGCCAGCACTAGGGGACAGGGCGGCTGGGAGCAGTACTTC
TRBV10-3,.,TRBJ2-1,.,CAIAGLPSRGNEQFF,TGTGCCATCGCAGGCTTACCGAGCCGGGGCAATGAGCAGTTCTTC
TRBV2,.,TRBJ1-5,.,CASSATGRREPQHF,TGTGCCAGCAGTGCGACAGGCCGCCGGGAGCCCCAGCATTTT
TRBV11-2,.,TRBJ2-3,TRBD2,CASKAGRTDTQYF,TGTGCCAGCAAAGCGGGACGCACAGATACGCAGTATTTT
TRBV7-2,medium-sized,TRBJ2-3,.,CASSLYADTQYF,TGTGCCAGCAGCTTATATGCAGATACGCAGTATTTT
TRBV19,medium-sized,TRBJ1-3,.,CASRSASSGNTIYF,TGTGCCAGTAGAAGCGCCTCCTCTGGAAACACCATATATTTT
TRBV19,few,TRBJ1-1,.,CASTVLGMNTEAFF,TGTGCCAGTACAGTCTTGGGAATGAACACTGAAGCTTTCTTT
TRBV5-1,few,TRBJ1-3,.,CASSLAGRGNTIYF,TGCGCCAGCAGCTTGGCCGGGAGAGGAAACACCATATATTTT
TRBV29-1,many,TRBJ2-6,.,CSVEDPNRGANVLTF,TGCAGCGTTGAAGACCCTAATCGTGGGGCCAACGTCCTGACTTTC
TRBV7-2,few,TRBJ2-3,TRBD2,CASSYGLAGGTDTQYF,TGTGCCAGCAGCTACGGACTAGCGGGGGGCACAGATACGCAGTATTTT
TRBV7-2,few,TRBJ2-7,TRBD2,CASSGGSLAVPRNEQYF,TGTGCCAGCAGCGGAGGGAGCCTAGCGGTACCCCGGAACGAGCAGTACTTC
TRBV19,.,TRBJ1-5,TRBD1,CASKDREYQPQHF,TGTGCCAGTAAGGACAGGGAGTATCAGCCCCAGCATTTT
TRBV20-1,many,TRBJ1-2,.,CSAREMRIYGYTF,TGCAGTGCTAGGGAAATGCGGATCTATGGCTACACCTTC
TRBV19,.,TRBJ1-1,.,CASRIGGVGTEAFF,TGTGCCAGTAGGATCGGCGGCGTTGGGACTGAAGCTTTCTTT
TRBV19,many,TRBJ1-5,.,CASRRATGSNQPQHF,TGTGCCAGTAGGCGGGCAACTGGTAGCAATCAGCCCCAGCATTTT